This TCR beta chain was documented in a study of blood T cell repertoires in COVID-19. Original handling: Estimated nucleated cell counts came from reference gene primer amplification. Sequencing was performed with immunoSEQ multiplex PCR; in TCRdb, only in-frame clones are kept and a portion is missing. V and J calls and clone size follow that table, whereas D and trimming were derived from the DNA. The sample holds more than 300,000 clones, 88% seen once. The sequence was collected from a woman between 25 and 40 years old with COVID-19, enrolled during active disease. Input material: peripheral blood.

This CDR3 is CASSQLTGVKTEAFF. CDR3 in DNA: TGTGCCAGCAGCCAGTTGACAGGGGTAAAGACTGAAGCTTTCTTT. The chain uses TRBV14 and TRBJ1-1; the match to TRBD1 covers 8 bases. CDR1 is SGHDN, CDR2 FVKESK, per germline. This CDR3 spans 15 amino acids. Trimming took 3 bases from V and 5 from J; bases not matched to a gene: 8.